This T cell receptor beta chain derives from a study of shared clonotypes between healthy human individuals. Study summary: Per-donor plates numbered three CD4 naive, three CD4 memory, two CD8 naive and one CD8 memory. Overall study findings and caveats: Naive CD4 clonotypes overlapped across a handful of donors at roughly 5%.

Per germline, CDR1 SGHTS and CDR2 YDEGEE. The J segment lost 6 bases and the V segment lost 1 base, leaving 9 bases of the junction unmatched. The CDR3 is 16 residues long. Using immunoSEQ multiplex PCR, the repertoire was profiled, and TCRdb retains in-frame clones only, with some absent. The sample has millions of clones, just over 90% seen once. Of note for this clone: Its specificity is unknown.

This TCR was recovered from a man between 18 and 35 years old in good health. This chain connects TRBV5-8 to TRBJ2-1; 8 bases map to TRBD2. The specimen sequenced was naive CD4+ T cells sorted from blood. The subset was: CD45RA+ positively selected. CDR3 in amino acids: CASSLLAAGAFNEQFF. The CDR3 coding sequence is TGTGCCAGCAGCTTGCTCGCAGCGGGAGCCTTCAATGAGCAGTTCTTC.